The 10 T cell receptor beta chains below come from one sample, sequenced in a study of cytomegalovirus exposure and HLA in healthy donors. The PCR used 60 Vbeta and 13 Jbeta primers. Only in-frame clones appear in the TCRdb table, and some are missing; sequencing was by immunoSEQ multiplex PCR. The table includes more than 100,000 clones, roughly four fifths detected once. Sequencing was carried out using PBMCs. The source is a woman aged 25 to 39 in good health and CMV-seropositive.

The chain links TRBV6-6 to TRBJ1-5, with D unclear. The CDR3 covers 13 residues. Germline V gene data show CDR1 as MNHNY and CDR2 as SVGAGI (reference sequence). The V end lost 3 bases, the J end lost 5 bases, and 8 bases lay between the germline ends. CDR3 DNA: TGTGCCAGCAGTTATACTCGGGATCAGCCCCAGCATTTT. The encoded protein is CASSYTRDQPQHF.

The rearrangement uses TRBV4-2 and TRBJ1-6, with a weak D call TRBD1 (6 bases). Germline V gene sequence: CDR1 LGHNA, CDR2 YNFKEQ. The ends were cut back, 0 bases at V and 1 base at J, with 10 bases in the middle. The CDR3 has 17 amino acids. In nucleotides, the CDR3 is TGTGCCAGCAGCCAAGAAAGGGGGGGTTCCTATAATTCACCCCTCCACTTT. Translation gives CASSQERGGSYNSPLHF.

J is TRBJ2-7 and V is TRBV4-1; maybe TRBD1 (5 bases). The germline V and J ends were trimmed by 1 base and 3 bases, with 10 bases remaining between them. Germline values: CDR1 MGHRA, CDR2 YSYEKL. The CDR3 runs to 14 residues. The DNA for the CDR3 is TGCGCCAGCAGCCAAGTAATTCAGGGCTACGAGCAGTACTTC. This encodes CASSQVIQGYEQYF.

This chain's CDR3 is CASSSDIRQQYF. As DNA, the CDR3 is TGTGCCAGCAGCTCAGACATTCGGCAGCAGTACTTC. The chain links TRBV7-2 to TRBJ2-7; the D is unclear. V lost 4 bases, J lost 8 bases, and 12 bases lay in between. CDR3 length: 12 amino acids. Germline V gene lookup returns CDR1 SGHTA and CDR2 FQGNSA.

The CDR3 sequence: CASSLDRDGGELFF. CDR3 DNA sequence: TGTGCCAGCAGCTTGGACAGGGATGGCGGGGAGCTGTTTTTT. V is TRBV5-5 and J is TRBJ2-2, with D possibly matching TRBD1 (6 bases). CDR1 SGHKS and CDR2 YYEKEE come from the germline V gene (reference sequence). CDR3 length equals 14 residues. Trimming stripped 0 bases from V and 7 bases from J, with 10 bases between.

The chain recombines TRBV13 with TRBJ2-3; 8 nucleotides align to TRBD2. The germline V gene encodes CDR1 PRHDT and CDR2 FYEKMQ (reference sequence). With 1 base clipped from V and 8 bases from J, the junction kept 2 bases outside the gene matches. The CDR3 covers 13 residues. CDR3 residues: CASSLAGGPTQYF. The CDR3 DNA reads as TGTGCCAGCAGCTTAGCGGGGGGGCCTACGCAGTATTTT.

This chain joins TRBV6-5 and TRBJ2-4; D is possibly TRBD2 (7 bases). CDR3 size: 14 residues. CDR1 MNHEY and CDR2 SVGAGI come from the germline V gene. Trimming stripped 5 bases from V and 7 bases from J, with 15 bases between. CDR3 sequence reads: CASSGGRGVNIQYF. The CDR3 DNA sequence: TGTGCCAGCAGTGGGGGGAGGGGGGTCAACATTCAGTACTTC.

The genes are TRBV2 and TRBJ1-4; D is undetermined. With 7 bases removed from V and 6 bases from J, the gap between germline ends came to 18 bases. Germline V CDR1 and CDR2: SNHLY, FYNNEI. This CDR3 spans 15 amino acids. The CDR3 DNA reads TGTGCCAGCAACAAGGGCCCCGGGGAGGATGAAAAACTGTTTTTT. Residues: CASNKGPGEDEKLFF. Complete variable domain (other parts from reference TRBV2 and TRBJ1-4): EPEVTQTPSHQVTQMGQEVILRCVPISNHLYFYWYRQILGQKVEFLVSFYNNEISEKSEIFDDQFSVERPDGSNFTLKIRSTKLEDSAMYFCASNKGPGEDEKLFFGSGTQLSVL.

The chain joins TRBV5-4 to TRBJ2-2, with no clear D. Germline loops: CDR1 SGHNT, CDR2 YYREEE (reference sequence). The CDR3 consists of 15 residues. Trimming removed 0 bases at V and 2 bases at J, with 8 bases between. The CDR3 region is CASSLGAANTGELFF. The CDR3 nucleotides are TGTGCCAGCAGCTTGGGCGCGGCCAACACCGGGGAGCTGTTTTTT.

V gene TRBV5-1 combines with J gene TRBJ2-3, with TRBD2 matching over 12 bases. The germline V gene encodes CDR1 SGHRS and CDR2 YFSETQ. This CDR3 has 20 residues. V was pared by 4 bases and J by 2 bases, with 17 bases of the junction left unmatched. CDR3 protein: CASSPRGTTSGGLPTDTQYF. The CDR3 region has the DNA TGCGCCAGCAGCCCAAGGGGAACGACTAGCGGGGGCCTACCCACAGATACGCAGTATTTT.